The entry that follows covers one T cell receptor beta chain sequence. Its antigen is currently unknown. V dropped 5 bases and J dropped 2 bases, with 14 bases sitting between them. The germline V gene has CDR1 MNHEY and CDR2 SVGAGI. The CDR3 totals 15 residues. This entry comes from a study of cytomegalovirus exposure and HLA in healthy donors. The study's findings and limits: Some TCR beta chains (approximately 180 of them) were listed as cytomegalovirus-associated. TCR beta sequences numbering around 15,000 were associated with HLA alleles at 0.05 false discovery rate in a later analysis.

The PCR used 60 Vbeta and 13 Jbeta primers. Clones were sequenced by immunoSEQ multiplex PCR, and TCRdb holds only the in-frame ones, with some missing. The sample records 100,000 to 120,000 clones, roughly three quarters being singletons. The TCR was taken from a man in his forties or fifties in good health and CMV-seronegative. This chain uses TRBV6-5 with TRBJ2-3; a possible D gene is TRBD1 (6 bases). Sequenced material: PBMCs. CDR3 bases: TGTGCCAGCAGTCTTCTGGGGGCCCACACAGATACGCAGTATTTT. Its translation is CASSLLGAHTDTQYF.